The following is a TCR beta chain sequence with its context. Its target is unknown. Regarding time point: week 11, during vaccination. The study gave 300 ug of mutant IDH1 20-mer peptide per vaccine dose, with topical imiquimod. This sample stems from a study of a mutant IDH1 vaccine in newly diagnosed glioma. Only in-frame clones appear in the TCRdb table, and some are missing; sequencing was by immunoSEQ multiplex PCR. The data hold under 55,000 clones, with around 90% observed a single time. This TCR came from a middle-aged man with glioma. The sample here was PBMCs, taken from a glioma patient whose treatment included an IDH1 peptide vaccine.

The CDR3: CASSVAGEAANSYEQYF. The DNA of the CDR3 is TGTGCCAGCAGCGTAGCCGGGGAGGCAGCGAACTCCTACGAGCAGTACTTC. The chain employs TRBV9 and TRBJ2-7; tentatively, D is TRBD2 (6 bases). The CDR3 is made up of 17 amino acids. Germline assignment: CDR1 SGDLS and CDR2 YYNGEE. Between the trimmed V and J ends, which lost 0 bases and 0 bases, there was a span of 16 bases.